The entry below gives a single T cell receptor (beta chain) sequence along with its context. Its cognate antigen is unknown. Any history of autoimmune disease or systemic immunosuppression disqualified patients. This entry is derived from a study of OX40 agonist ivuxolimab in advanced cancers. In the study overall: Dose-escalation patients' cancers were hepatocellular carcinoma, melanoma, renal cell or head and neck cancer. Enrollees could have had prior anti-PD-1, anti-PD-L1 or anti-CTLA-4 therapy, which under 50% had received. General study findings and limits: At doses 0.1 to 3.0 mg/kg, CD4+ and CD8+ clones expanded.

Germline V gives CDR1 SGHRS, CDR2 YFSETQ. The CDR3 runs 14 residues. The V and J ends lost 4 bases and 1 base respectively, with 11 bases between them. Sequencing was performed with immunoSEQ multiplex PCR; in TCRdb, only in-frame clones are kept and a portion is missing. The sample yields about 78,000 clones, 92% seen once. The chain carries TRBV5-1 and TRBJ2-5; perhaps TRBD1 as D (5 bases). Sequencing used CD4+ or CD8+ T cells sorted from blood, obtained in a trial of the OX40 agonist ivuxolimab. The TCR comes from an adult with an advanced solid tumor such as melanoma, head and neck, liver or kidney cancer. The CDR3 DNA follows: TGCGCCAGCAGCCTAGGGGTCACCCAAGAGACCCAGTACTTC. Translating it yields CASSLGVTQETQYF. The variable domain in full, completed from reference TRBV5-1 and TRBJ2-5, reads KAGVTQTPRYLIKTRGQQVTLSCSPISGHRSVSWYQQTPGQGLQFLFEYFSETQRNKGNFPGRFSGRQFSNSRSEMNVSTLELGDSALYLCASSLGVTQETQYFGPGTRLLVL.